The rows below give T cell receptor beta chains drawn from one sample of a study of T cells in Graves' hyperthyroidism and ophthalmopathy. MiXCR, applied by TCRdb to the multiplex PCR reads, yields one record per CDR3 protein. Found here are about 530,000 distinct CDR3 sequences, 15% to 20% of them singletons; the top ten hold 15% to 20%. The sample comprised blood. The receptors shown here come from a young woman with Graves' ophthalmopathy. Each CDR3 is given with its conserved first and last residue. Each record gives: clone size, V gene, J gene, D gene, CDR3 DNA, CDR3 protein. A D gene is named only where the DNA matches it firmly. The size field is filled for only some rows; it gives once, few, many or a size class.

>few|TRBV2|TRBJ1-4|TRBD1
TGTGCCAGCAAGAGGGGGCGGGATGAAAAACTGTTTTTT
CASKRGRDEKLFF
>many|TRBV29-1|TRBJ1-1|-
TGCAGCGTTGTGCGTGAGGGAGAGGGCTTGAACACTGAAGCTTTCTTT
CSVVREGEGLNTEAFF
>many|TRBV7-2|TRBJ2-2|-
TGTGCCAGCAGCCCGACGAGGGGCCTGGCGGGCACCGGGGAGCTGTTTTTT
CASSPTRGLAGTGELFF
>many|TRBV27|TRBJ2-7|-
TGTGCCAGCAGACCCGATCGATCTAGCTCCTACGAGCAGTACTTC
CASRPDRSSSYEQYF
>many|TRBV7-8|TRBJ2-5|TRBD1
TGTGCCAGCAGCCCGCTCAGGGGGCGCGGGGAGACCCAGTACTTC
CASSPLRGRGETQYF
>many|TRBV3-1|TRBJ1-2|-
TGTGCCAGCAGCCAAGATTTGGCAGGCGGTGGCTACACCTTC
CASSQDLAGGGYTF
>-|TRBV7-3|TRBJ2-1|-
TGTGCCAGCAGCTTAAAAGGCGGGTCAGGGGTAAATGAGCAGTTCTTC
CASSLKGGSGVNEQFF
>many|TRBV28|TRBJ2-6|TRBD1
TGTGCCAGCAGTTTCCCGGGACAGATTGCTAGTAGGGCCAACGTCCTGACTTTC
CASSFPGQIASRANVLTF
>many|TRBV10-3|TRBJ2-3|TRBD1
TGTGCCATCAGCCCGGGACAGAGCACAGATACGCAGTATTTT
CAISPGQSTDTQYF
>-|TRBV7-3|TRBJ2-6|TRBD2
TGTGCCAGCAGCATAGGACTAGCGGGGAGCTCTGGGGCCAACGTCCTGACTTTC
CASSIGLAGSSGANVLTF
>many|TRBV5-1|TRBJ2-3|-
TGCGCCAGCAGCTTATCCGGGTCTAACACAGATACGCAGTATTTT
CASSLSGSNTDTQYF
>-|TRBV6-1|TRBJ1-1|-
TGTGCCAGCAGTGAATCCGGCAGGGCCGACACTGAAGCTTTCTTT
CASSESGRADTEAFF
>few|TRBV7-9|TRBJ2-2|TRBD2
TGTGCCAGCAGCCGCGGGACTAGCGGGAGGGCCTTGGCCGGGGAGCTGTTTTTT
CASSRGTSGRALAGELFF
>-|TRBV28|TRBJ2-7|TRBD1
TGTGCCAGCAGTCTCACCGGGACAGCTGATCAGTACTTC
CASSLTGTADQYF
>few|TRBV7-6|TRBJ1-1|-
TGTGCCAGCAGCTTAAAGGGGGGGGGGAACACTGAAGCTTTCTTT
CASSLKGGGNTEAFF
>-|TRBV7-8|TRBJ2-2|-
TGTGCCAGCAGCTCGACCCTAACACAGGGTCGATCCCCCACCGGGGAGCTGTTTTTT
CASSSTLTQGRSPTGELFF
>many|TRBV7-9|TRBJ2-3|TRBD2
TGTGCCAGCAGCTTAGGACGTAGCGGGATCACAGATACGCAGTATTTT
CASSLGRSGITDTQYF
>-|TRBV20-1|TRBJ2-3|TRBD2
TGCAGTGCTAGAGAACCGGGACTAGCGGTAGATACGCAGTATTTT
CSAREPGLAVDTQYF
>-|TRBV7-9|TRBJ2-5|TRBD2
TGTGCCAGCAGGTCCCGGGGTAGCGGGACCTCCGGGAAGGAGACCCAGTACTTC
CASRSRGSGTSGKETQYF
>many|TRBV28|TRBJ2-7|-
TGTGCCAGCAGTTTGGTTGCGGAGGGCCTCCTACGAAGGGAGCAGTACTTC
CASSLVAEGLLRREQYF
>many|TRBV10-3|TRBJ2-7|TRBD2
TGTGCCATCGAAGCTAGCGGGGGACTAGGGCAGCAGTACTTC
CAIEASGGLGQQYF
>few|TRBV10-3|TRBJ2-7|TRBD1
TGTGCCATCAGTGTGGGGGGTCACAGGGGGCTTTACGAGCAGTACTTC
CAISVGGHRGLYEQYF
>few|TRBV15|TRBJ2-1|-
TGTGCCACCAGCAGAGGCGGAGTGGACTACAATGAGCAGTTCTTC
CATSRGGVDYNEQFF
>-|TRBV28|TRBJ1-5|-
TGTGCCAGCAGTTTTTGGTTTGACGTAGCACAGCCCCAGCATTTT
CASSFWFDVAQPQHF
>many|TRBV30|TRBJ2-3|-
TGTGCCGGGGGAAAAGGAGGAACGCAGTATTTT
CAGGKGGTQYF
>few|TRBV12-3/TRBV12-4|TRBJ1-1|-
TGTGCCAGCAGCCTCCTCGACACCGGTGAAGCTTTCTTT
CASSLLDTGEAFF
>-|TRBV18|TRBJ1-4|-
TGTGCCAGCTCAACAAATATTAATGAAAAACTGTTTTTT
CASSTNINEKLFF
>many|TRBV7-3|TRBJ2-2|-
TGTGCCAGCAGCGTGGACTCCACCGGGGAGCTGTTTTTT
CASSVDSTGELFF
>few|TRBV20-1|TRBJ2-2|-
TGCAGTGCTAGAGCTGGCGGGACCGCCAACACCGGGGAGCTGTTTTTT
CSARAGGTANTGELFF
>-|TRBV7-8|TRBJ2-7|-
TGTGCCTCGAAATACGAGCAGTACTTC
CASKYEQYF
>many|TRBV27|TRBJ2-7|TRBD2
TGTGCCAGCAGTTTATCCGCGGGAGGGCCACTCGAGCAGTACTTC
CASSLSAGGPLEQYF
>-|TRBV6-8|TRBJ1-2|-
TGTGCCAGCAGTTACTGGGGTACACCATTTAACTATGGCTACACCTTC
CASSYWGTPFNYGYTF
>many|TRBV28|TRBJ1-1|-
TGTGCCAGCAGGGGTGCACAGATGAACACTGAAGCTTTCTTT
CASRGAQMNTEAFF
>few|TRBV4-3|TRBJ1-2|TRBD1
TGCGCCAGCAGCCAAGATAGACAGGGAAAGGCCACCTTC
CASSQDRQGKATF
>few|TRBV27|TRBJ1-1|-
TGTGCCAGCAGTTTTGTGGAGGACACTGAAGCTTTCTTT
CASSFVEDTEAFF
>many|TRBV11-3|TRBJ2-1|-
TGTGCCAGCAGCTTGCTGGGGCCCTACAATGAGCAGTTCTTC
CASSLLGPYNEQFF
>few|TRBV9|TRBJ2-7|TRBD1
TGTGCCAGCAGCGTATCCCCAATCGGACAGGGAACTTACGAGCAGTACTTC
CASSVSPIGQGTYEQYF
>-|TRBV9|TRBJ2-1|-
TGTGCCAGCAGCGTAGAAGCGGTGGGTGCCTACAATGAGCAGTTCTTC
CASSVEAVGAYNEQFF
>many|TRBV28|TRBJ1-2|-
TGTGCCAGCAGTTTAGAAGTCAACTATGGCTACACCTTC
CASSLEVNYGYTF
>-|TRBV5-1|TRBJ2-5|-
TGCGCCAGCAGCTTCTATCAAGAGACCCAGTACTTC
CASSFYQETQYF
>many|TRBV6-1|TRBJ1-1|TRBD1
TGTGCCAGCAGTTATGGACAGGGGGCGACTGAAGCTTTCTTT
CASSYGQGATEAFF
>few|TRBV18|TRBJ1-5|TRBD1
TGTGCCAGCTCACTTGACAGGGACTGGAATCAGCCCCAGCATTTT
CASSLDRDWNQPQHF
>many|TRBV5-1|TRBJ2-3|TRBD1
TGCGCCAGCAGCGGGGGACAGGGTTCAGATACGCAGTATTTT
CASSGGQGSDTQYF